The T cell receptor (beta chain) described here comes from a study of blood T cell repertoires in COVID-19. Authors' analysis steps: Reference gene primer amplification gave nucleated cell count estimates. TCRdb's table, derived via immunoSEQ multiplex PCR, lists solely in-frame clones and lacks some. V and J calls plus clone size are reproduced from that table; the DNA served to infer D and trimming. Of approximately 190,000 clones listed, approximately 84% are singletons. Recruitment covered 20 to 25 US areas and drew participants whose ages spanned about 18 to 100 years. The sequencing input was PBMCs or T cells enriched from blood (not recorded which). The source is a man aged 35 to 55 who had recovered from COVID-19.

CDR3 residues: CASSTGRANTEAFF. CDR3 sequence (DNA): TGTGCCAGCAGCACGGGGAGGGCGAACACTGAAGCTTTCTTT. The J gene is TRBJ1-1, the V gene TRBV7-8; D is ambiguous. CDR3 length equals 14 residues. Deletions cut 5 bases from V and 1 base from J, with 11 bases between. The germline CDR1 and CDR2 sequences are SGHVS and FQNEAQ. The whole variable domain, filled in from reference TRBV7-8 and TRBJ1-1, reads GAGVSQSPRYKVAKRGQDVALRCDPISGHVSLFWYQQALGQGPEFLTYFQNEAQLDKSGLPSDRFFAERPEGSVSTLKIQRTQQEDSAVYLCASSTGRANTEAFFGQGTRLTVV.